This T cell receptor (beta chain) appears in the sequencing data of a study of cytomegalovirus exposure and HLA in healthy donors (dated by TCRdb to the late 2010s). In the study overall: An earlier analysis of some 550 of the donors reported 250 to 350 Gb of sequence data and approximately 110 million unique TCR beta sequences from about 179 million T cells. Typing coverage varied by locus: about 620-630 donors for A, B, C, DRB1 and DQB1; more than 500 for DQA1; 600 to 610 for DPA1; fewer than 480 for DPB1. The study used immunosequencing to profile the T cell repertoires of 666 subjects and linked those repertoires to cytomegalovirus serostatus. Four or five DR-DQ haplotypes were handled as single units for association and clustering because linkage in the cohort was strong. To predict cytomegalovirus infection status, the study brought together high-throughput TCR immunosequencing, statistical association of individual TCRs with disease status, and machine learning. Among the roughly 400 genotyped donors, under 90% belonged to the genetic ancestry cluster associated with self-reported Caucasian donors. All discovery cohort repertoires had been generated using a single sequencing platform. In an earlier analysis of roughly 580 of the donors, high-throughput TCR beta sequencing was used to judge whether each TCR beta V gene segment behaved as functional or pseudogenic. About 280 gigabases of sequencing data and 80 million or so unique TCR sequences were included in an early release covering about 600 HLA-typed donors. The aim of the study was to test whether cataloging public T cell receptors could identify signatures of past pathogen exposure. Donor age, sex, ethnicity and CMV serostatus were compiled together with the repertoire data. Genome-wide SNP genotypes for about 65% of the roughly 670 donors were used in a later genetic analysis, which treated that subset as a discovery cohort. Rather than drawing on any new phenotypic data, the later analysis identified candidate immune exposures from TCR beta sequences and the way those sequences occurred across donors. In addition to the first cohort of about 650 subjects, a separate validation cohort of 120 different subjects was used. Class I and class II HLA loci were covered by the typing at four-digit resolution. Among about 390 genotyped donors of the cohort, an average of approximately 240,000 unique TCR beta nucleotide sequences were sequenced per donor, roughly 18% of them non-productive. A later analysis re-analyzed previously published TCR beta repertoires from about 730 donors and added high-resolution HLA genotyping to study TCR occurrence patterns.

Based on the germline V gene, the CDR1 and CDR2 sequences are SGHRS and YFSETQ. Between the V and J ends, shortened by 5 bases and 1 base respectively, the junction contains 9 bases. The CDR3 starts with the cysteine, ends with the phenylalanine, and has 13 residues. Only the CDR3 DNA stays, 39 bases, in frame from base 1. The cohort was made up of approximately 700 healthy bone marrow donors. At the time of sampling, every cohort member was nominally healthy, though immune exposures that went unrecorded were likely present. The donor tested CMV seropositive, placing the donor among the 289 seropositive members of the cohort. Every donor gave a peripheral blood sample, and the peripheral blood mononuclear cells from that sample were used for TCR beta sequencing. Genomic DNA extraction from the blood cell samples was performed with the Qiagen DNeasy Blood Extraction Kit. Library preparation was by the immunoSEQ multiplex PCR assay. A mixture of 60 forward primers for TCR Vbeta segments and 13 reverse primers for TCR Jbeta segments was used in the multiplex PCR. The CDR3 region of rearranged TCR beta genes was amplified from genomic DNA by a multiplex PCR assay. The amplified TCR beta libraries were sequenced on the Illumina HiSeq System as 87-base-pair reads. Per the source publication's procedure: Across the 670 or so repertoires, a later analysis counted around 80 million unique TCR beta chains, 9.5 million to 12 million of which were shared by at least two donors. To remove PCR and sequencing errors, raw reads were error-corrected and collapsed into unique sequences using a nearest-neighbor algorithm that merged closely related sequences. CDR3 sequences were aligned to IMGT reference sequences to assign V, D and J gene segments. For a sequence to be retained, a match of at least six nucleotides to both a V gene segment and a J gene segment was required. A rearrangement was called productive if the CDR3 had no stop codons and remained in frame with V and J, and every other rearrangement was called non-productive. Following IMGT convention, CDR3 was defined as the stretch from the second conserved V-encoded cysteine up to the conserved J-encoded phenylalanine. In an earlier analysis of just under 600 of the donors, sequences lacking an unambiguous match to a single V gene segment were excluded. In an earlier analysis of almost 600 of the donors, a V segment was called functional when productive rearrangements were above 56.7%, and segregating when the standard deviation between donors exceeded 5%. A statistical classification framework was built to diagnose cytomegalovirus status from the catalog of TCR beta chain sequences. In a later analysis, V and J genes were assigned by comparing TCR nucleotide sequences against IMGT/GENE-DB human TR gene sequences. In a later analysis, CDR3 sequences and most-parsimonious VDJ recombination scenarios were assigned using the TCRdist pipeline. In a later analysis, each TCR beta chain was defined by its CDR3 amino acid sequence together with its V-gene family, and reads without a unique V-gene family were excluded. To address suspected cross-contamination and a sequencing artifact, a later analysis removed under 600 highly shared, low-generation-probability nucleotide sequences. In a later analysis, a clonal expansion index was calculated for each public chain from normalized within-repertoire ranks of inferred template counts. A later analysis computed generation probabilities with a VDJ recombination model fitted to out-of-frame rearrangements, and checked the results against IGoR. In a later analysis, hypergeometric tests were used to score TCR-TCR, TCR-HLA and TCR-CMV co-occurrence, with a repertoire-size bias correction applied to TCR pairs. To estimate false discovery rates, a later analysis permuted the HLA or CMV assignments 20 times. A later analysis grouped co-occurring TCRs with DBSCAN, adding TCRdist sequence similarity when clustering within HLA-allele-positive subsets. Repertoires with fewer than 30,000 or more than 120,000 public chains were left out of co-occurrence clustering, as were several repertoires with anomalous nucleotide sharing. This is the immuneACCESS table as TCRdb keeps it, with only in-frame sequences that have V and J called. A part of the clones is gone; compared with another copy, unresolved V genes explain less than half, and the rest is unexplained. The V and J calls and the clone size are those of that table, but D and trimming were determined from the DNA. A total of under 150,000 clones appear in this sample, nearly 80% of them only once. 3.3% of the sample lies in the top ten.

The study at large found these results: Across donors, most TCR sequences were observed very rarely, whereas some public TCRs were present in many individuals. A further reported finding was that TCR beta sequences accurately predicted the HLA-A and HLA-B alleles for most subjects in the first cohort. In this cohort, only TCR beta chains were sequenced, and detectable features were limited by the absence of alpha or paired-chain data. The authors suggested that the approach could potentially be generalized to other disease states and immunological phenotypes. A cluster of highly shared sequence variants was judged likely to represent a technical artifact of the sequencing pipeline. Because HLA typing was unavailable for some donors at each locus, only the typed subset was used in association tests. Compared with the roughly 700-donor mean, donors in an Asian-associated ancestry cluster had fewer N-insertions in productive TCRs, according to a later genetic analysis. Some 16 rarely observed V segments, including chromosome 9 orphons, were excluded from the earlier analysis of several hundred of the donors because counts were too low. In vitro tests confirmed that a few of the cytomegalovirus-associated TCR beta chains recognize cytomegalovirus antigens. In a later analysis, TCR association rates were found to vary across HLA loci, with the most associated TCRs seen for DRB1 alleles and the fewest for HLA-C alleles. A later analysis found that most CMV-associated TCR beta chains appeared HLA-restricted, with HLA associations seemingly driven largely by CMV exposure. In an earlier analysis of about 600 of the donors, most TCR beta V segments appeared in productive rearrangements about 90% or about 30% of the time, broadly matching IMGT annotations. A later genetic analysis associated a missense DCLRE1C variant with V-gene and J-gene trimming of TCR beta chains, and an independent cohort replicated the association. Assigning TCR associations to individual alleles was difficult when HLA alleles, especially DR and DQ, strongly co-occurred. In a later analysis, HLA-associated TCR beta chains were found to be more clonally expanded and to have lower generation probabilities than equally common non-associated chains. The presence/absence analyses assumed that sequencing depth was roughly uniform across donors, and that assumption may not be true. Specific HLA alleles were associated with some 15,000 TCR beta sequences at a false discovery rate of 0.05 in a later analysis. Cytomegalovirus status was reported to be diagnosed by the classifier with high specificity and sensitivity in both the original and validation cohorts. The study gave a list of about 170 TCR beta chains associated with cytomegalovirus. Correlated functional status among segregating V segments might be attributable to linkage disequilibrium, but an unknown experimental factor could not be ruled out. For the cohort, immune exposure information was limited to CMV serostatus. A later analysis reported that several top co-occurrence clusters appeared linked to parvovirus B19, influenza, CMV and Epstein-Barr virus. Some IMGT-functional V segments, including TRBV6-2 and TRBV6-3, could not be told apart with the 87-base-pair reads, so those segments were excluded.

Comments on this clone: Which antigen it targets is not known. The input lacks base qualities; no much larger clone sits a single base away.

The chain was built from TRBV5-1 and TRBJ2-5, and TRBD1 may be the D gene, going by 5 matching bases. The sequence was collected from a woman aged 25 to 39 in good health and CMV-seropositive. Source material: PBMCs. The DNA sequence is TGCGCCAGCAGTGGGGCCCCCCAAGAGACCCAGTACTTC. Its translation reads: CASSGAPQETQYF.